The TCR beta chain under discussion was sequenced for a study of blood T cell repertoires in COVID-19 (dated by TCRdb to the early 2020s). In the study overall: Samples from collaborators originated in the United States, Italy and Spain and spanned both the acute and convalescent phases of COVID-19. The prospective study material was composed of cDNA or gDNA derived from T cells, B-cell-depleted T cells, or PBMCs. The dataset comprised deeply sampled blood TCRbeta repertoires from subjects exposed to, actively infected with, or recovered from COVID-19. The repertoires were made available in a free public database intended to serve as a resource for research on the immune response to SARS-CoV-2. The samples were drawn from two sources: the first 160 participants of the ongoing ImmuneRACE study, and 1,000 to 1,500 subjects contributed by 6 global collaborators. Nearly every sample came with metadata listing a de-identified subject ID, COVID-19 status, age in years and sex. Where available, HLA class I and class II types were taken from metadata supplied by the sample provider and were not determined by assay-based typing.

Broader findings and caveats from the paper: How much clinical and demographic metadata was included differed by source and by participant, and the metadata was provided uncurated.

Notes on this clone: Which antigen it targets is not known. Within one base of it there is no much larger clone, and no base qualities were kept.

TCRbeta CDR3 regions were amplified from genomic DNA using the immunoSEQ Assay, a bias-controlled multiplex PCR. The authors' pipeline ran thus. The number of nucleated cells in each sample was estimated by amplification of reference gene primers within the assay. To quantify the absolute abundance of each unique TCRbeta CDR3 rearrangement, sequence reads were collapsed and filtered. For each sample, productive Simpson clonality was calculated as the square root of Simpson's diversity index across productive rearrangements. TCRdb re-hosts the immuneACCESS table, in-frame sequences only. Its copies lack some clones; in the studies checked, an unresolved V gene accounts for under half of them, and the cause for the rest is not known. From that table come the V and J calls and clone size; the DNA was used to work out D and trimming. This sample lists fewer than 250,000 clones; around 83% were detected once. 2.5% to 3.5% of the sample belongs to the ten largest clones.

Collaborating institutions collected whole blood in K2EDTA tubes following their own protocols. Collaborator samples were shipped for TCRbeta analysis as frozen whole blood, isolated PBMCs, or DNA extracted from either sample type. Material for sequencing was peripheral blood. This TCR derives from a man between 45 and 60 years old with active or convalescent COVID-19.

Read as DNA, the sequence is TGTGCCAGTAGTATCGGGGTTGTAAGCCCGCATGAAAAACTGTTTTTT. Its translation reads: CASSIGVVSPHEKLFF. The sequence is built from TRBV19 and TRBJ1-4; the D gene identity is not certain. The CDR3 runs 16 amino acids, cysteine and phenylalanine included. Only the CDR3 portion is preserved as DNA: 48 bases, with reading frame beginning at the first base. The V end loses 3 bases and the J end loses 6 bases, and a stretch of 17 bases separates them. CDR1 LNHDA and CDR2 SQIVND are derived from the germline V gene (reference sequence).